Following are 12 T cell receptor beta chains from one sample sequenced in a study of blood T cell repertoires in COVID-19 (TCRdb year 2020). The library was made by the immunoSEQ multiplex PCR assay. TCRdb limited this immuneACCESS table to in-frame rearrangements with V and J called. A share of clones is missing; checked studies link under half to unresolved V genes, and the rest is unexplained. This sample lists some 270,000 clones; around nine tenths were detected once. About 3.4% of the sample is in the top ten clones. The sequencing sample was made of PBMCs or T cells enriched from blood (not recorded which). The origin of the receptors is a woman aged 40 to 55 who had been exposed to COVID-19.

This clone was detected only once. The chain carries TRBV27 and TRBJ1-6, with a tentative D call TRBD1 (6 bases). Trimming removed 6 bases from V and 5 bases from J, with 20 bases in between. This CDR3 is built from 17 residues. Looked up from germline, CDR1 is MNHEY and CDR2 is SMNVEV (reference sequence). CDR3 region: CASRAGQPFRDNSPLHF. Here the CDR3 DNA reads TGTGCCAGCAGGGCAGGACAGCCCTTTCGAGATAATTCACCCCTCCACTTT.

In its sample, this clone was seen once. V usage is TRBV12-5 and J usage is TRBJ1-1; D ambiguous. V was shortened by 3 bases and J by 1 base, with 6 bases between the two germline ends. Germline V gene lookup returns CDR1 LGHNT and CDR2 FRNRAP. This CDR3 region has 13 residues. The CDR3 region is CASGFGRNTEAFF. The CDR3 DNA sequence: TGTGCTAGTGGTTTCGGGAGGAACACTGAAGCTTTCTTT.

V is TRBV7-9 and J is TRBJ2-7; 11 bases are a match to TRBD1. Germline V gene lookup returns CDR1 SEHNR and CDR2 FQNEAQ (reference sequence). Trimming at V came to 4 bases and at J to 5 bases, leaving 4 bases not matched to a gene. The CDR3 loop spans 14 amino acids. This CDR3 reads CASSYWDRGNEQYV. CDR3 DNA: TGTGCCAGCAGCTACTGGGACAGGGGGAACGAGCAGTACGTC.

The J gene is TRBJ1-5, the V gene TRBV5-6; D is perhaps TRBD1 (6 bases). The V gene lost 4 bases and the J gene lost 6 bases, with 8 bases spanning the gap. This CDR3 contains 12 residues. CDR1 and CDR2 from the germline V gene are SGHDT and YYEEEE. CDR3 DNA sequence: TGTGCCAGCAGCCCCAGGGGTCAGCCCCAGCATTTT. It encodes CASSPRGQPQHF.

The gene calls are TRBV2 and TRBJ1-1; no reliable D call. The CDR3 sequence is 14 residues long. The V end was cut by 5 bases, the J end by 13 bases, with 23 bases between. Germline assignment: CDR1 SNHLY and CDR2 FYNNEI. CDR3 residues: CASSNPTEDGEVFF. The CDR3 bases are TGTGCCAGCAGTAACCCAACGGAGGACGGAGAGGTTTTCTTT.

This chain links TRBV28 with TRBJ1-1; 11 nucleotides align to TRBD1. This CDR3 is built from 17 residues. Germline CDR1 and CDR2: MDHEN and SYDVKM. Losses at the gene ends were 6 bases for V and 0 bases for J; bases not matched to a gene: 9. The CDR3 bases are TGTGCCAGCAGGCCGGACAGGGGGCGAATCATGAACACTGAAGCTTTCTTT. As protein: CASRPDRGRIMNTEAFF.

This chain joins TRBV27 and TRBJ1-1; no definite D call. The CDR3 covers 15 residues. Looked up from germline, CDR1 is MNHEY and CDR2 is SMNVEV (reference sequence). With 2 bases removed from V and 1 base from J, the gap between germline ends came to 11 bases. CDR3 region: CASSLTRVGNTEAFF. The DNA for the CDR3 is TGTGCCAGCAGTTTAACGAGGGTGGGGAACACTGAAGCTTTCTTT.

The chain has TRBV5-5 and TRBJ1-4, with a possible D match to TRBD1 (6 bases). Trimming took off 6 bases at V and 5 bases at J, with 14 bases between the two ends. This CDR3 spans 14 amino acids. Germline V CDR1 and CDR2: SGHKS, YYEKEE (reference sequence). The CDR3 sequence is CASTTATGNEKLFF. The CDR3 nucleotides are TGTGCCAGCACCACTGCAACAGGGAATGAAAAACTGTTTTTT.

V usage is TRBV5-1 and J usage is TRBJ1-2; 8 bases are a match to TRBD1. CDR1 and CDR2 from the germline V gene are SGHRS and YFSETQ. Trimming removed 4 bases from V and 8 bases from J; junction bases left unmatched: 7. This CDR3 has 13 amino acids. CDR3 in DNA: TGCGCCAGCAGCCAGGGACAGGTAAACGGCTACACCTTC. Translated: CASSQGQVNGYTF.

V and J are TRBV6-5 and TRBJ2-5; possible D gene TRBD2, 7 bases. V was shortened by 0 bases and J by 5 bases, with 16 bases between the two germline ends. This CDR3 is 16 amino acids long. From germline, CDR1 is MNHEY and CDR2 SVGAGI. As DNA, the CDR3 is TGTGCCAGCAGTTACTCGACGGGGGGCGGAGGGGAGACCCAGTACTTC. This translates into CASSYSTGGGGETQYF.

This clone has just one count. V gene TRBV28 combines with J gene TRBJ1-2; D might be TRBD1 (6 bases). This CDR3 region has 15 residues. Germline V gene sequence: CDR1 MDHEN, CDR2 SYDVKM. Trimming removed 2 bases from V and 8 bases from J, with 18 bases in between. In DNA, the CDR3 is TGTGCCAGCAGTTTACACGCTCAGGGGCTCGGGGGCTACACCTTC. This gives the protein CASSLHAQGLGGYTF.

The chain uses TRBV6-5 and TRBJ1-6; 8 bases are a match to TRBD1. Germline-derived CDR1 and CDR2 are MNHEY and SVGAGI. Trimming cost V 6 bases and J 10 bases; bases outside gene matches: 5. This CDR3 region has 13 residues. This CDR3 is CASSGQGESPLHF. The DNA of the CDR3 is TGTGCCAGCAGCGGACAGGGAGAGTCACCCCTCCACTTT.